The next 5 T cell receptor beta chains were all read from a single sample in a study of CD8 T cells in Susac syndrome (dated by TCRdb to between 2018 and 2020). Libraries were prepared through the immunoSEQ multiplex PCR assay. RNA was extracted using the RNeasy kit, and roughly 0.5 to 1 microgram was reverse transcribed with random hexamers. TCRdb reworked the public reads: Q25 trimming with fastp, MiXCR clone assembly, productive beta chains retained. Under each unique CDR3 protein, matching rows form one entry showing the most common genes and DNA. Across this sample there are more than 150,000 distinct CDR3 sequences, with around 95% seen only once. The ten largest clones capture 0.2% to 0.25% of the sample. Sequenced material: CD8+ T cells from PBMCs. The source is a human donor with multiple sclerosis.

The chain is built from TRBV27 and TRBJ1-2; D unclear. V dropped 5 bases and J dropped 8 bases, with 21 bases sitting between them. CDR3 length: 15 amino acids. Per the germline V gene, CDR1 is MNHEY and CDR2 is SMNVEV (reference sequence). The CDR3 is CASSPRQVFVGGYTF. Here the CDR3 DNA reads TGTGCCAGCAGTCCCCGGCAGGTATTTGTCGGCGGCTACACCTTC.

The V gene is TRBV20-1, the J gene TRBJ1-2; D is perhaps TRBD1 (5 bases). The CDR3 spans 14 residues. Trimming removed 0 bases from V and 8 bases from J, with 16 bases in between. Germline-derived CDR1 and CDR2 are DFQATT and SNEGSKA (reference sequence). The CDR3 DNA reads TGCAGTGCTAGAGAGGAGAGAGGGGCGTGGGGCTACACCTTC. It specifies CSAREERGAWGYTF.

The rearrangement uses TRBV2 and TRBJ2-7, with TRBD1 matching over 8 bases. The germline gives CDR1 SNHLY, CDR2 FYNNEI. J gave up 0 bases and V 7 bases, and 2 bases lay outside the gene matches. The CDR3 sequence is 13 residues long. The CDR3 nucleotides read TGTGCCAGCAATGGACAGGGCTCCTACGAGCAGTACTTC. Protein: CASNGQGSYEQYF.

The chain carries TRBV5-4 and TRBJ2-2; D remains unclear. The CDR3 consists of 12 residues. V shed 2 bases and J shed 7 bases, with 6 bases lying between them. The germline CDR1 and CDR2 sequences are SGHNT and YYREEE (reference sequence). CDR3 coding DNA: TGTGCCAGCAGCTTAGGAAACGGGGAGCTGTTTTTT. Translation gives CASSLGNGELFF.

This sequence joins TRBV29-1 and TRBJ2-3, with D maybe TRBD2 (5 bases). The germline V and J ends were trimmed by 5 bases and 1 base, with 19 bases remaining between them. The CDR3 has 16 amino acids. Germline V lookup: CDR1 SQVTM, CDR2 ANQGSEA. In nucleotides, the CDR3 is TGCAGCGTTATAACCCCCCTGCGGGTAGGCACAGATACGCAGTATTTT. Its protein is CSVITPLRVGTDTQYF.